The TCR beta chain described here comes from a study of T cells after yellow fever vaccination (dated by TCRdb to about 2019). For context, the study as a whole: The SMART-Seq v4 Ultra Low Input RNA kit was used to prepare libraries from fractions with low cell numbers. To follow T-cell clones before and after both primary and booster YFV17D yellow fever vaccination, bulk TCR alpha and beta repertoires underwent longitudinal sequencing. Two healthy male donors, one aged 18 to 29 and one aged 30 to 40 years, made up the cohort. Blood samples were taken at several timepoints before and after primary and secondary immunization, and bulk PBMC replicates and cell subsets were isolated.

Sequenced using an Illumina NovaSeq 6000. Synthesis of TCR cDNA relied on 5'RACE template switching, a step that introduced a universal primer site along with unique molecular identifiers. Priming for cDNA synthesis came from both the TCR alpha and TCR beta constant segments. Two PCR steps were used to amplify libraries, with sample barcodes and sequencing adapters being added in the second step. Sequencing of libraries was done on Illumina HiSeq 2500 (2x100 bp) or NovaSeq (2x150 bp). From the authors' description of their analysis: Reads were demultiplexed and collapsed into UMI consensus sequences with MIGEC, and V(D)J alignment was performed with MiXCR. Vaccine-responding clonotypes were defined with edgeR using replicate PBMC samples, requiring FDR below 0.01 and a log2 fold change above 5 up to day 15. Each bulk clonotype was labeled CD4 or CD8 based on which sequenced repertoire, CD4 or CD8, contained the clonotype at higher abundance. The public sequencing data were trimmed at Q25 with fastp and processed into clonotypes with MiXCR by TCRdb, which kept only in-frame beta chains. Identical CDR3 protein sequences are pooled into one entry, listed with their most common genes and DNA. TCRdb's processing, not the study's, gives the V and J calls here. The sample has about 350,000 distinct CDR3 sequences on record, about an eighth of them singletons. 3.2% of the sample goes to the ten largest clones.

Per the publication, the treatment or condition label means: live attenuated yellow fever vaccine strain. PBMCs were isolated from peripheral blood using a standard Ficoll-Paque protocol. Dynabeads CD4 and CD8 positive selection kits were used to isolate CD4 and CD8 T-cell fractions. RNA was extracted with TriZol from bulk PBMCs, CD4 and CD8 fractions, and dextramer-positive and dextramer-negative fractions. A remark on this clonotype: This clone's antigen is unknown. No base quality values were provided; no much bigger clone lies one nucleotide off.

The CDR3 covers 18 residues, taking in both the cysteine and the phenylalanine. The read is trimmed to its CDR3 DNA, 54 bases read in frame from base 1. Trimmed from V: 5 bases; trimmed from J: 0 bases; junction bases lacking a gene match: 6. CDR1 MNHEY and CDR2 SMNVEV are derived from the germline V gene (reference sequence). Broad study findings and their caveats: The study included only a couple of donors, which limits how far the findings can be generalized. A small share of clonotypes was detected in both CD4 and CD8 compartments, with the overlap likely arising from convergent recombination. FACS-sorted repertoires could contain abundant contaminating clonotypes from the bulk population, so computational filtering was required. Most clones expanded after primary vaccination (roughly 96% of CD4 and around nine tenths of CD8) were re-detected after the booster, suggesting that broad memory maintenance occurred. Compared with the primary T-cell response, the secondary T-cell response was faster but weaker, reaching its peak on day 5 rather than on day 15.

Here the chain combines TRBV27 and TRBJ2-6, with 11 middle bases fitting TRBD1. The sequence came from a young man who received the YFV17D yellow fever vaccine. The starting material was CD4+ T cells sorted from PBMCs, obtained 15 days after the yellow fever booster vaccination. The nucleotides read TGTGCCAGCAGTCCTTCCGGGACAGGGGGCTCTGGGGCCAACGTCCTGACTTTC. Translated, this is CASSPSGTGGSGANVLTF. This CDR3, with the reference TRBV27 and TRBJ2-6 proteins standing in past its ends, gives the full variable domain EAQVTQNPRYLITVTGKKLTVTCSQNMNHEYMSWYRQDPGLGLRQIYYSMNVEVTDKGDVPEGYKVSRKEKRNFPLILESPSPNQTSLYFCASSPSGTGGSGANVLTFGAGSRLTVL.